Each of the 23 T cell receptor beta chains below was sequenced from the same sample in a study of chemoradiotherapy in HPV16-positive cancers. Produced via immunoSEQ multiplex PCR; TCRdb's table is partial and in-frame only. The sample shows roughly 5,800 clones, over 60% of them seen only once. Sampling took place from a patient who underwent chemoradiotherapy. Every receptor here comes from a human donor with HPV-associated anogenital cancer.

CDR3 residues: CASSLLAANTEAFF. The CDR3 nucleotides are TGTGCCAGCAGCCTCCTCGCTGCTAACACTGAAGCTTTCTTT. V gene TRBV7-3 combines with J gene TRBJ1-1; D gene unclear. The CDR3 contains 14 residues. Germline V gene data show CDR1 as SGHTA and CDR2 as FQGTGA. Trimming pared 5 bases from V and 2 bases from J, leaving 12 bases between.

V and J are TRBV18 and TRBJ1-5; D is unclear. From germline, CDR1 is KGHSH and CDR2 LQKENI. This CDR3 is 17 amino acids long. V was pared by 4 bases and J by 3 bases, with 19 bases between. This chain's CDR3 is CASSRSLSGSNNQPQHF. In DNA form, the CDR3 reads TGTGCCAGCTCACGGTCTCTTTCGGGGTCCAACAATCAGCCCCAGCATTTT.

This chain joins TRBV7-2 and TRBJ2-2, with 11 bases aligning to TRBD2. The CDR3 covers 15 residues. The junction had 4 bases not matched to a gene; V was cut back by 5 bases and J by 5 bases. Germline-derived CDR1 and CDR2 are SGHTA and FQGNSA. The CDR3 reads CASSPLAGGTGELFF. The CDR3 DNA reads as TGTGCCAGCAGCCCTCTAGCGGGAGGTACCGGGGAGCTGTTTTTT.

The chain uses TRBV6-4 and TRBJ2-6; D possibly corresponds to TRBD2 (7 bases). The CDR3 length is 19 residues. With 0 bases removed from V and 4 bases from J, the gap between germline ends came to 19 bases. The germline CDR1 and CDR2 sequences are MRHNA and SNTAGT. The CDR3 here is CASSDSIGGPGGGANVLTF. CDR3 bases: TGTGCCAGCAGTGACTCGATAGGGGGGCCGGGAGGAGGGGCCAACGTCCTGACTTTC.

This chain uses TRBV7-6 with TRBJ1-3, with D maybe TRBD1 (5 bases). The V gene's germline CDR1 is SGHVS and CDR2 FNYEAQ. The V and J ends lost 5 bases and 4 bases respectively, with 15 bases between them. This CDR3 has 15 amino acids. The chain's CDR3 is CASSVVPGTGNTIYF. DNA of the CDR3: TGTGCCAGCAGCGTAGTCCCAGGGACCGGAAACACCATATATTTT.

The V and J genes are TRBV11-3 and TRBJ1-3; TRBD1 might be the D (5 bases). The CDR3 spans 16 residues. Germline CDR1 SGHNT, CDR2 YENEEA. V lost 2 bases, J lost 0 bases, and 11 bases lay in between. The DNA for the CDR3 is TGTGCCAGCAGCTTACCCGGGACCATCTCTGGAAACACCATATATTTT. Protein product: CASSLPGTISGNTIYF.

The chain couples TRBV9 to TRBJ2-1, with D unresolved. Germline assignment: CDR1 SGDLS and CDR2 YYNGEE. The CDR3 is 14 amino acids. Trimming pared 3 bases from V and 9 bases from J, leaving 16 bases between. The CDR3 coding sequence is TGTGCCAGCAGCGACCCACGGCTACCGGGTGAGCAGTTCTTC. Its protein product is CASSDPRLPGEQFF.

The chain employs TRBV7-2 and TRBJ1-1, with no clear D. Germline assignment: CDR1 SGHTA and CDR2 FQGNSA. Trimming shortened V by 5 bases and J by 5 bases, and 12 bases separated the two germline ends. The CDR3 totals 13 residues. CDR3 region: CASSPYAGTEAFF. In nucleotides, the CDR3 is TGTGCCAGCAGCCCATACGCGGGGACTGAAGCTTTCTTT.

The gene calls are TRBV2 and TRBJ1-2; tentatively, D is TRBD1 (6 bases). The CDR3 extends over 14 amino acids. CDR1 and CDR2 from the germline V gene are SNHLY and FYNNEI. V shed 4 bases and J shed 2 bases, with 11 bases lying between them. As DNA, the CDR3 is TGTGCCAGCAGTGTGTGGGGGGGCAACTATGGCTACACCTTC. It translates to CASSVWGGNYGYTF.

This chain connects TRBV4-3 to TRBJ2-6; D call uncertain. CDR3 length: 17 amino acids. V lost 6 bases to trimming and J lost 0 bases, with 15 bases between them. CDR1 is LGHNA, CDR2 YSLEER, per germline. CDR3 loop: CASSGWTTSSGANVLTF. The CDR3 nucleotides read TGCGCCAGCAGTGGTTGGACGACATCCTCTGGGGCCAACGTCCTGACTTTC.

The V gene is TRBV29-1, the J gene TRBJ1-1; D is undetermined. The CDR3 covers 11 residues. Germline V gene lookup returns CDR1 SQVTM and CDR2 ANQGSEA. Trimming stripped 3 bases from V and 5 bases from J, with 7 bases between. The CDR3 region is CSVEEGTEAFF. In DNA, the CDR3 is TGCAGCGTTGAGGAGGGAACTGAAGCTTTCTTT. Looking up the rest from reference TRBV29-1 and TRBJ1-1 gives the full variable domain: SAVISQKPSRDICQRGTSLTIQCQVDSQVTMMFWYRQQPGQSLTLIATANQGSEATYESGFVIDKFPISRPNLTFSTLTVSNMSPEDSSIYLCSVEEGTEAFFGQGTRLTVV.

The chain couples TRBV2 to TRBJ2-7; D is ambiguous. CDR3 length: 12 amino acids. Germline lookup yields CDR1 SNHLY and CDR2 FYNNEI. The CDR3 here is CASRLLFGPDHV. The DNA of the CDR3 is TGTGCCAGCAGGTTACTATTTGGGCCCGATCACGTC.

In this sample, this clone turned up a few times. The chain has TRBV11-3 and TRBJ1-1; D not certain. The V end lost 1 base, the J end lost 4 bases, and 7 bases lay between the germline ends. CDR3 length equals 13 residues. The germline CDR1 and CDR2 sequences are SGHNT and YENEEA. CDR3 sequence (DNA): TGTGCCAGCAGCTTAGCCCGAGGCACTGAAGCTTTCTTT. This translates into CASSLARGTEAFF. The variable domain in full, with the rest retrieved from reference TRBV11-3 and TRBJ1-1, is EAGVVQSPRYKIIEKKQPVAFWCNPISGHNTLYWYLQNLGQGPELLIRYENEEAVDDSQLPKDRFSAERLKGVDSTLKIQPAELGDSAVYLCASSLARGTEAFFGQGTRLTVV.

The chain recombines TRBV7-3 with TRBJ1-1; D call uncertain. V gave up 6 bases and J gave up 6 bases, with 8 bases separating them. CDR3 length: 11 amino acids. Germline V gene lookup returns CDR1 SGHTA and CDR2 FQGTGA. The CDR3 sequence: CASRRGAEAFF. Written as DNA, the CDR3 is TGTGCCAGCAGACGGGGAGCTGAAGCTTTCTTT.

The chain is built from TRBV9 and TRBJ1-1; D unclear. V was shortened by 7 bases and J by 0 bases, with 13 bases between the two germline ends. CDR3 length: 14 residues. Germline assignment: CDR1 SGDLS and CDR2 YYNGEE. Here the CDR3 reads CASGPRTVNTEAFF. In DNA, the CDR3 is TGTGCCAGCGGTCCCCGGACTGTGAACACTGAAGCTTTCTTT.

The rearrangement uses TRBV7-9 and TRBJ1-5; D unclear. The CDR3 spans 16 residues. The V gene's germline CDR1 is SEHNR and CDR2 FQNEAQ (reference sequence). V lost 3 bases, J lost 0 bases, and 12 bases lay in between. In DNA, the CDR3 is TGTGCCAGCAGCTTGGAGACGGGCCATAGCAATCAGCCCCAGCATTTT. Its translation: CASSLETGHSNQPQHF. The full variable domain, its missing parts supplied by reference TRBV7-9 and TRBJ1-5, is DTGVSQNPRHKITKRGQNVTFRCDPISEHNRLYWYRQTLGQGPEFLTYFQNEAQLEKSRLLSDRFSAERPKGSFSTLEIQRTEQGDSAMYLCASSLETGHSNQPQHFGDGTRLSIL.

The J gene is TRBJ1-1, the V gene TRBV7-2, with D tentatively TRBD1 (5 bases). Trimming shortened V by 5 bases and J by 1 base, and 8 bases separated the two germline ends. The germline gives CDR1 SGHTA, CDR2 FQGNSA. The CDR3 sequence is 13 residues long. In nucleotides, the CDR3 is TGTGCCAGCAGCGCGGGACGGAACACTGAAGCTTTCTTT. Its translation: CASSAGRNTEAFF. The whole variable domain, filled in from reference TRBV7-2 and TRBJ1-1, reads GAGVSQSPSNKVTEKGKDVELRCDPISGHTALYWYRQSLGQGLEFLIYFQGNSAPDKSGLPSDRFSAERTGGSVSTLTIQRTQQEDSAVYLCASSAGRNTEAFFGQGTRLTVV.

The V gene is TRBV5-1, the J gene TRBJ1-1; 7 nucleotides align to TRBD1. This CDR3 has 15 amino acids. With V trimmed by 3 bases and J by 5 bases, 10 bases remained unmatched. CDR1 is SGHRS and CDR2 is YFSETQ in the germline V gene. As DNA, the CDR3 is TGCGCCAGCAGCTACGAGACAGGGCGAGGGACTGAAGCTTTCTTT. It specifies CASSYETGRGTEAFF.

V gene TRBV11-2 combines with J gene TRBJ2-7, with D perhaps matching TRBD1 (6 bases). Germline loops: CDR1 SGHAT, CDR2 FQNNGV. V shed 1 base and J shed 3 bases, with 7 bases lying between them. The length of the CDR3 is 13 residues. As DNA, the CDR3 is TGTGCCAGCAGCTTAGGGGACAACTACGAGCAGTACGTC. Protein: CASSLGDNYEQYV.

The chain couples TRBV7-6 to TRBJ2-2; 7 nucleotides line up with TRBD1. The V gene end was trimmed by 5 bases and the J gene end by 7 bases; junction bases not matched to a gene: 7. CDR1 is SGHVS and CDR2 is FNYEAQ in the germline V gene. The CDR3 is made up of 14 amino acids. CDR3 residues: CASSRSRGLGELFF. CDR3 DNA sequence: TGTGCCAGCAGCCGATCAAGGGGGCTCGGGGAGCTGTTTTTT.

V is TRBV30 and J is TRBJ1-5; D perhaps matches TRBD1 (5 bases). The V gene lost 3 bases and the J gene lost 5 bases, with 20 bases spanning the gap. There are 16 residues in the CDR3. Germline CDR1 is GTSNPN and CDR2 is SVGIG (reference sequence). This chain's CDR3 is CAWSTLSSGPYQPQHF. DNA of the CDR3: TGTGCCTGGAGCACCCTCTCTTCAGGGCCGTATCAGCCCCAGCATTTT.

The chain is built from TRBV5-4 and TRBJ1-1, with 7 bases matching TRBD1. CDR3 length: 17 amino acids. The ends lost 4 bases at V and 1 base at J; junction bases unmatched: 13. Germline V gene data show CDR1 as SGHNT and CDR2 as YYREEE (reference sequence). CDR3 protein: CASSPDRVGVANTEAFF. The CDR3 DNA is TGTGCCAGCAGCCCCGACAGGGTAGGTGTAGCGAACACTGAAGCTTTCTTT.

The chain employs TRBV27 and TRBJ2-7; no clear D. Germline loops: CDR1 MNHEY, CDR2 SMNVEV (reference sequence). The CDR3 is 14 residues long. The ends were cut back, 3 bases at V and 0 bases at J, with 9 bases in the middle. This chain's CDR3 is CASSFYDTSYEQYF. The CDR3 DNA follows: TGTGCCAGCAGTTTCTACGACACCTCCTACGAGCAGTACTTC.